These 22 T cell receptor beta chains came from one sample sequenced in a study of cytomegalovirus exposure and HLA in healthy donors (dated by TCRdb to the late 2010s). Receptor amplification or capture employed the immunoSEQ multiplex PCR assay. A mixture of 60 forward primers for TCR Vbeta segments and 13 reverse primers for TCR Jbeta segments was used in the multiplex PCR. TCRdb holds this immuneACCESS table with in-frame rearrangements only. Some clones are missing; in checked studies, unresolved V genes explain under half, and the rest has no known cause. The sample has 85,000 to 100,000 clones on record, around 82% of them singletons. 3% to 3.5% of the sample is taken by the ten largest. The sample comprised PBMCs. The receptors derive from a man aged 40-55 years in good health and CMV-seronegative.

The rearrangement links TRBV15 to TRBJ2-3; a possible D gene is TRBD2 (5 bases). The CDR3 is made up of 15 amino acids. V gave up 3 bases and J gave up 0 bases, with 10 bases separating them. Germline values: CDR1 LNHNV, CDR2 YYDKDF (reference sequence). In DNA form, the CDR3 reads TGTGCCACCAGCAGGGCGGGCAGCAGCACAGATACGCAGTATTTT. Translation gives CATSRAGSSTDTQYF.

This clone was seen only a few times. CDR3 residues: CASSYDYSSYEQYF. The CDR3 nucleotides are TGTGCCAGCAGTTATGACTATTCCTCCTACGAGCAGTACTTC. The chain has TRBV6-5 and TRBJ2-7; possibly TRBD2 for D (5 bases). This CDR3 spans 14 amino acids. V dropped 3 bases and J dropped 0 bases, with 9 bases sitting between them. Germline CDR1 reads MNHEY; CDR2 reads SVGAGI.

This clone has just a few counts. CDR3: CASSRGGGALETQYF. In nucleotides, the CDR3 is TGTGCCAGCAGTCGGGGCGGGGGGGCCCTGGAGACCCAGTACTTC. The chain recombines TRBV11-3 with TRBJ2-5; 9 bases agree with TRBD2. The J segment lost 5 bases and the V segment lost 6 bases, leaving 10 bases of the junction unmatched. The CDR3 sequence is 15 residues long. The germline V gene has CDR1 SGHNT and CDR2 YENEEA.

V usage is TRBV7-9 and J usage is TRBJ2-5; TRBD1 agrees at 7 bases. Trimming removed 5 bases from V and 1 base from J; junction bases left unmatched: 7. Per the germline V gene, CDR1 is SEHNR and CDR2 is FQNEAQ (reference sequence). The CDR3 is made up of 15 amino acids. CDR3 nucleotides: TGTGCCAGCAGCCTCAGGGGGAGACTCCAAGAGACCCAGTACTTC. It yields the protein CASSLRGRLQETQYF.

The chain recombines TRBV20-1 with TRBJ2-5; no clear D gene. The germline V and J ends were trimmed by 2 bases and 5 bases, with 6 bases remaining between them. Germline CDR1 is DFQATT and CDR2 is SNEGSKA (reference sequence). This CDR3 has 11 amino acids. The CDR3 region is CSARPTETQYF. The CDR3 DNA is TGCAGTGCTAGACCTACTGAGACCCAGTACTTC.

The chain carries TRBV2 and TRBJ2-1; TRBD2 agrees at 13 bases. Germline trimming cut 3 bases from V and 3 bases from J; bases unmatched to any gene: 5. Germline V gene lookup returns CDR1 SNHLY and CDR2 FYNNEI. CDR3 size: 17 residues. DNA for the CDR3: TGTGCCAGCAGTGAGTGGGGACTAGCGGGGTTCTACAATGAGCAGTTCTTC. Its translation: CASSEWGLAGFYNEQFF.

The chain uses TRBV28 and TRBJ1-3; possibly TRBD1 for D (6 bases). The germline CDR1 and CDR2 sequences are MDHEN and SYDVKM. The CDR3 is 14 amino acids. V was pared by 5 bases and J by 0 bases, with 8 bases between. The CDR3 DNA follows: TGTGCCAGCAGTCGAGGGGGCTCTGGAAACACCATATATTTT. It translates to CASSRGGSGNTIYF.

This clone came up a few times. The chain's CDR3 is CASSLGGGQETQYF. Here the CDR3 DNA reads TGTGCCAGCAGCTTAGGGGGGGGGCAAGAGACCCAGTACTTC. The J gene is TRBJ2-5, the V gene TRBV7-2, with TRBD2 identical over 7 bases. The CDR3 covers 14 residues. Trimming cost V 1 base and J 2 bases; bases outside gene matches: 1. Germline CDR1 SGHTA, CDR2 FQGNSA.

The table lists this clone with a few counts. The rearrangement uses TRBV5-7 and TRBJ1-1; D call uncertain. TRBV5-7 is identified as an open reading frame with a role that is uncertain. The CDR3 is 13 residues long. Trimming shortened V by 5 bases and J by 5 bases, and 13 bases separated the two germline ends. The CDR3 loop is CASRPSHGTEAFF. CDR3 coding DNA: TGTGCCAGCAGGCCTAGTCATGGGACTGAAGCTTTCTTT.

The chain couples TRBV19 to TRBJ2-1, with D maybe TRBD1 (5 bases). The CDR3 totals 15 residues. CDR1 is LNHDA and CDR2 is SQIVND in the germline V gene (reference sequence). V dropped 4 bases and J dropped 4 bases, with 14 bases sitting between them. The DNA for the CDR3 is TGTGCCAGTAGTAAATTCCAGGGCTTATACAATGAGCAGTTCTTC. Translated, it gives CASSKFQGLYNEQFF.

V gene TRBV7-3 combines with J gene TRBJ2-1, with D perhaps TRBD2 (5 bases). Trimming cost V 6 bases and J 2 bases, with 17 bases left between them. This CDR3 region has 16 residues. Germline V gives CDR1 SGHTA, CDR2 FQGTGA. This chain's CDR3 is CASSPTGLTTYNEQFF. In nucleotides, the CDR3 is TGTGCCAGCAGTCCAACTGGACTTACTACCTACAATGAGCAGTTCTTC.

The chain is built from TRBV7-3 and TRBJ2-5; TRBD1 might be the D (6 bases). Germline V gene data show CDR1 as SGHTA and CDR2 as FQGTGA. The V end was cut by 2 bases, the J end by 2 bases, with 18 bases between. The CDR3 extends over 17 amino acids. Here the CDR3 reads CASSLLPGTSRQETQYF. The CDR3, as DNA: TGTGCCAGCAGCTTATTACCCGGGACATCCAGACAAGAGACCCAGTACTTC.

The gene calls are TRBV2 and TRBJ2-2; 7 bases fit TRBD2. Germline V gives CDR1 SNHLY, CDR2 FYNNEI. The V segment lost 4 bases and the J segment 7 bases; nucleotides outside the gene matches: 3. The CDR3 loop spans 13 amino acids. In DNA, the CDR3 is TGTGCCAGCAGTGTACCGGGGGGCGGGGAGCTGTTTTTT. Its protein product is CASSVPGGGELFF. The full variable domain, with the rest looked up from reference TRBV2 and TRBJ2-2, is EPEVTQTPSHQVTQMGQEVILRCVPISNHLYFYWYRQILGQKVEFLVSFYNNEISEKSEIFDDQFSVERPDGSNFTLKIRSTKLEDSAMYFCASSVPGGGELFFGEGSRLTVL.

This clone appeared a few times. This chain connects TRBV7-8 to TRBJ1-5; 8 nucleotides line up with TRBD1. The junction had 6 bases not matched to a gene; V was cut back by 7 bases and J by 4 bases. CDR1 and CDR2 (germline): SGHVS, FQNEAQ. This CDR3 is built from 14 residues. CDR3 DNA: TGTGCCAGCAACCAGGGGGCTCCTAATCAGCCCCAGCATTTT. Amino acid sequence: CASNQGAPNQPQHF.

This clone has just one count. The chain combines TRBV28 with TRBJ1-5; possible D gene TRBD1, 5 bases. V shed 2 bases and J shed 6 bases, with 11 bases lying between them. The CDR3 consists of 14 residues. Germline CDR1 is MDHEN and CDR2 is SYDVKM. The CDR3 DNA follows: TGTGCCAGCAGTTTAGAGGCGGGGGGTCAGCCCCAGCATTTT. The encoded protein is CASSLEAGGQPQHF.

The CDR3 bases are TGTGCCAGTAGTGTGACTCAGACCGGGGAGCTGTTTTTT. Amino acid sequence: CASSVTQTGELFF. The chain carries TRBV19 and TRBJ2-2, with D hard to call. CDR3 length equals 13 residues. Trimming stripped 5 bases from V and 5 bases from J, with 9 bases between. The germline CDR1 and CDR2 sequences are LNHDA and SQIVND (reference sequence).

The rearrangement joins TRBV6-5 to TRBJ2-1, with D perhaps TRBD2 (7 bases). The germline V and J ends were trimmed by 2 bases and 7 bases, with 12 bases remaining between them. Germline V gene lookup returns CDR1 MNHEY and CDR2 SVGAGI. The CDR3 consists of 14 residues. Written as DNA, the CDR3 is TGTGCCAGCAGTTACGACGGGGGGCGGAATGAGCAGTTCTTC. It encodes CASSYDGGRNEQFF.

Regarding this clone: Other DNA sequences of this sample code for an identical CDR3. The rearrangement uses TRBV6-5 and TRBJ2-1; 10 bases agree with TRBD2. The CDR3 is 15 amino acids. Trimming removed 2 bases from V and 5 bases from J; junction bases left unmatched: 3. Germline V gives CDR1 MNHEY, CDR2 SVGAGI. CDR3 DNA: TGTGCCAGCAGTTACCTAGCGGGAGAAAACAATGAGCAGTTCTTC. Its translation: CASSYLAGENNEQFF.

The J gene is TRBJ1-1, the V gene TRBV30; 12 positions agree with TRBD1. In germline, CDR1 is GTSNPN, CDR2 SVGIG (reference sequence). Trimming at V came to 2 bases and at J to 0 bases, leaving 10 bases not matched to a gene. The CDR3 extends over 18 amino acids. This CDR3 reads CAWSSNRDRGLLNTEAFF. DNA for the CDR3: TGTGCCTGGAGTTCGAACCGGGACAGGGGGCTTCTGAACACTGAAGCTTTCTTT. The variable domain in full, completed from reference TRBV30 and TRBJ1-1, reads SQTIHQWPATLVQPVGSPLSLECTVEGTSNPNLYWYRQAAGRGLQLLFYSVGIGQISSEVPQNLSASRPQDRQFILSSKKLLLSDSGFYLCAWSSNRDRGLLNTEAFFGQGTRLTVV.

The chain links TRBV7-9 to TRBJ2-1; 13 bases fit TRBD2. Germline CDR1 SEHNR, CDR2 FQNEAQ (reference sequence). The CDR3 covers 17 residues. After removal of 4 bases from V and 4 bases from J, the junction contained 7 bases not matched to a gene. This CDR3 reads CASSSGLAGVAYNEQFF. The DNA of the CDR3 is TGTGCCAGCAGCTCCGGACTAGCGGGAGTGGCATACAATGAGCAGTTCTTC.

This clone was picked up one time. The chain couples TRBV10-2 to TRBJ1-6, with TRBD1 identical over 8 bases. Germline CDR1 reads WSHSY; CDR2 reads SAAADI. The trim removed 2 bases at V and 8 bases at J, leaving 2 bases unmatched. The length of the CDR3 is 14 residues. The CDR3 region has the DNA TGCGCCAGCAGTGAGAGGACAGGGCATTCACCCCTCCACTTT. Protein product: CASSERTGHSPLHF.

The chain combines TRBV25-1 with TRBJ2-3, with 7 bases aligning to TRBD1. The CDR3 extends over 15 amino acids. CDR1 MGHDK and CDR2 SYGVNS come from the germline V gene. V dropped 4 bases and J dropped 2; count of bases not matched to a gene: 6. The chain's CDR3 is CASSGDRDITDTQYF. In DNA form, the CDR3 reads TGTGCCAGCAGTGGAGACAGGGATATCACAGATACGCAGTATTTT.